The sequence of this TCR beta chain was determined in a study of vaccination effects on CD4 cells after COVID-19 (dated by TCRdb to between 2021 and 2024). Background on the whole study: Each participant got two doses of an mRNA SARS-CoV-2 vaccine, either BNT162b2 or mRNA-1273. SARS-CoV-2 spike-specific CD4+ TCR repertoires from before and after mRNA vaccination were compared in COVID-19 convalescent patients and in infection-naive vaccine recipients. Altogether, some 10 COVID-19 convalescent patients and several SARS-CoV-2-naive healthy vaccine recipients made up the full study. Cultures from other donors in the study were sequenced with the Oncomine TCR Beta short-read assay on an Illumina iSeq 100.

For this clone: This receptor's antigen is unknown. Base qualities are not provided; no much larger clone lies one nucleotide away.

To prepare the library, the immunoSEQ multiplex PCR assay was applied. TCR beta CDR3 sequencing was performed on DNA from the cultured, isolated CD4+ T cells. In the source study's methods: The analysis removed non-productive TCR sequences, trimmed reads to the CDR3 region, and retained only CDR3s that were 7 or more amino acids long. The MANAFEST web app was used to identify antigen-specific clonotypes by comparing expansion in peptide wells with expansion in reference cultures. For clones to be considered positive, expansion at FDR<0.05 versus reference and all other wells, an odds ratio above 5, and a frequency above 0.1% in two replicate wells were required. Clonotypes significantly expanded in SARS-CoV-2 spike wells and in at least one common cold coronavirus spike condition were defined as cross-reactive. CDR3 similarity was assessed by Levenshtein distance with the stringdist R package, and unrooted trees were built with ape in R 3.6.1. TCRdb limited this immuneACCESS table to in-frame rearrangements with V and J called. A share of clones is missing; checked studies link under half to unresolved V genes, and the rest is unexplained. V, J and clone size reflect that table, while D and trimming were determined from the DNA. The table for this sample lists tens of thousands of clones; 65% to 75% of them were counted only once. Around 3.2% of the sample goes to the ten largest clones.

The ViraFEST assay stimulated PBMC with viral peptide pools and then used TCR sequencing to identify antigen-specific CD4+ T cell clonotypes by expansion. After around 10 days of culture, CD4+ T cells were isolated with the EasySep CD4+ T cell isolation kit. Healthy vaccine recipients had no prior SARS-CoV-2 infection, confirmed by negative nucleocapsid antibodies before and after vaccination. Over 1.5 million PBMC per well were cultured with about 9.6 ug/ml peptides in IMDM containing 5% human AB serum, around 9.7 IU/ml IL-2 and gentamicin. Half of the culture medium was replaced with fresh IL-2-containing medium on days 3 and 7. Unless otherwise noted, each peptide stimulation condition was cultured in triplicate wells. PBMC were separated from whole blood using Ficoll-Paque Plus gradient centrifugation and were then either cryopreserved at -140C or used fresh. The spike proteins of SARS-CoV-2 and of the common cold coronaviruses HCoV-NL63, HCoV-OC43 and HCoV-229E were spanned by overlapping peptide pools. The QIAamp micro DNA kit was used to extract genomic DNA from the cultured CD4+ T cells.

The paper as a whole reports these results and caveats: Among healthy vaccine recipients, nearly all vaccine-induced clones were SARS-CoV-2 mono-reactive, and just 1 of 255 was cross-reactive with common cold coronaviruses. Marked clonal contraction was observed in both infection-induced and vaccine-induced clones at late post-vaccination timepoints, consistent with waning T cell responses. Only a small number of convalescent patients were included, and no early post-infection timepoints were available, which limited the study.

The junction shows trimming of 5 bases on V and 4 bases on J, plus 14 bases between the germline ends. Taken from the germline V gene (reference sequence), the CDR1 and CDR2 loops are LNHNV and YYDKDF. The CDR3 starts with the cysteine, ends with the phenylalanine, and has 14 residues. This entry keeps only the CDR3 DNA: 42 bases, framed from base 1. The rearrangement combines TRBV15 with TRBJ1-1; the D gene cannot be resolved reliably. The source was CD4+ T cells from PBMCs cultured with HCoV-NL63 spike peptides, collected before COVID-19 vaccination. The cell subset or site label for this specimen denotes: HCoV-NL63 spike overlapping peptide pool stimulation. This receptor was taken from a human donor who received a COVID-19 vaccine. The CDR3 corresponds to CATSPGWFRTEAFF. Here is the DNA: TGTGCCACCAGCCCGGGCTGGTTTCGCACTGAAGCTTTCTTT.